The present T cell receptor (beta chain) was sequenced within a study of T-cell memory formation after mild COVID-19. Study background: TCR clusters were largely donor specific. Study observations and caveats: In second-wave clones peaking day 37, SARS-CoV-2 specificity remained unconfirmed. Some clones that responded turned up in pre-infection memory, which suggests that cross-reactive memory joined in.

5'RACE with constant-segment primers yielded barcoded, UMI-tagged TCR alpha and TCR beta cDNA libraries. A single record per CDR3 protein comes from TCRdb applying MiXCR to the 5' RACE reads. Of 220,000 or so distinct CDR3 sequences listed, around 8.8% are singletons. Between the trimmed V and J ends, which lost 4 bases and 0 bases, there was a span of 16 bases. Germline CDR1 SGHKS, CDR2 YYEKEE (reference sequence). This CDR3 has 16 residues. On this clonotype itself: The antigen is not known.

Sequenced: PBMCs or a T cell subset sorted from them (not recorded which). The source is a man between 18 and 29 years old who had mild COVID-19 (a few samples of this study predate the infection). Cell type and time point are not known. The J gene is TRBJ1-1, the V gene TRBV5-5; D is possibly TRBD1 (5 bases). The CDR3 bases are TGTGCCAGCAGCCCCTGGGCAGGGCGCGTGAACACTGAAGCTTTCTTT. Its protein is CASSPWAGRVNTEAFF.